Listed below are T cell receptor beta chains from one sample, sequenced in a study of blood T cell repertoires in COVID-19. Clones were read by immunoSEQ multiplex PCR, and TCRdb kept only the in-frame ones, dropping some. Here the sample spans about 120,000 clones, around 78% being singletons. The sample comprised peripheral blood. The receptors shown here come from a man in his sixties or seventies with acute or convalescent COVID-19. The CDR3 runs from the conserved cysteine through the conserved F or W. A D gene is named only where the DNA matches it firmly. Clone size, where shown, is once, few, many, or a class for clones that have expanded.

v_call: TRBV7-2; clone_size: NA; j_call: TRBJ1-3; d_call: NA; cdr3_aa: CASSLAGGSAGNTIYF; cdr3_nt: TGTGCCAGCAGCTTAGCAGGCGGGTCTGCTGGAAACACCATATATTTT
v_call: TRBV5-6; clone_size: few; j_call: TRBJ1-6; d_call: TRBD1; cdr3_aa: CASSVTGGPYFGALHF; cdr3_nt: TGTGCCAGCAGCGTGACAGGGGGCCCATATTTCGGGGCCCTCCACTTT
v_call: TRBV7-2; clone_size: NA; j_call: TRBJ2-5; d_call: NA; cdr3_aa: CASSLGGAKKTQYF; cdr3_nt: TGTGCCAGCAGCTTGGGGGGGGCAAAAAAGACCCAGTACTTC
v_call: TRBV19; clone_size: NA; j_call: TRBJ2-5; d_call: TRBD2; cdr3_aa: CASSIMGGGGPSTMRETQYF; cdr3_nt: TGTGCCAGTAGTATAATGGGAGGCGGGGGGCCAAGTACCATGAGGGAGACCCAGTACTTC
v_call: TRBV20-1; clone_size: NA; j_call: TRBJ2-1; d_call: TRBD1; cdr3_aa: CSASRGTAYNEQFF; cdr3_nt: TGCAGTGCTAGTCGAGGGACAGCCTACAATGAGCAGTTCTTC
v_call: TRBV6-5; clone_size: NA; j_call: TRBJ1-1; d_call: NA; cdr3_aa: CASSYRGARTEAFF; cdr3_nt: TGTGCCAGCAGTTACCGGGGGGCGCGCACTGAAGCTTTCTTT
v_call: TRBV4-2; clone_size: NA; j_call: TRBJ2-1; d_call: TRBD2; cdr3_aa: CASSQTPGLAGGNYNEQFF; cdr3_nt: TGTGCCAGCAGCCAAACACCGGGACTAGCGGGGGGCAACTACAATGAGCAGTTCTTC
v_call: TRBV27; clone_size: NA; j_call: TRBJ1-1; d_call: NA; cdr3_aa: CASSLSSRGLTEAFF; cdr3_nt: TGTGCCAGCAGCCTTTCCAGCAGGGGCTTAACTGAAGCTTTCTTT
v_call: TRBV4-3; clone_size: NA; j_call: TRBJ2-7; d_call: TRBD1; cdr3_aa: CASSQEWQGAREQYF; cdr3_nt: TGCGCCAGCAGCCAAGAGTGGCAGGGGGCGCGAGAGCAGTACTTC
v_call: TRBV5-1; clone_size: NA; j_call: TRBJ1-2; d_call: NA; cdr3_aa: CASSLVDSLGSGYTF; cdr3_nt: TGCGCCAGCAGCTTGGTAGACAGTCTTGGCTCTGGCTACACCTTC
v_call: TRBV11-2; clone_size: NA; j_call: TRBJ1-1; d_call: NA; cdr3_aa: CASSLFRGSNTEAFF; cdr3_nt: TGTGCCAGCAGCTTATTCAGGGGCTCAAACACTGAAGCTTTCTTT
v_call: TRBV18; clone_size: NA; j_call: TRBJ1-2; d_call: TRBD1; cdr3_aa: CASSPGQGYYGYTF; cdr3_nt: TGTGCCAGCTCACCAGGACAGGGGTACTATGGCTACACCTTC
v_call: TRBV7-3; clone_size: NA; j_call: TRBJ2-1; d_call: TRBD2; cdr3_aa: CASSLQRGWNEQFF; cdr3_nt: TGTGCCAGCAGCTTACAGCGGGGGTGGAATGAGCAGTTCTTC
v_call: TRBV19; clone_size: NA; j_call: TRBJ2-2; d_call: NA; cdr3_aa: CASSIEGGRNTGELFF; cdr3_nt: TGTGCCAGTAGTATAGAAGGGGGAAGGAACACCGGGGAGCTGTTTTTT
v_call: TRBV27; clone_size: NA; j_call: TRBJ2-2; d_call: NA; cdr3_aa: CASSTGIIGELFF; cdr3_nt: TGTGCCAGCAGTACAGGAATTATCGGGGAGCTGTTTTTT
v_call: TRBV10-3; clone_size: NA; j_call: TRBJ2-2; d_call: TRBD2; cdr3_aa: CAISESTGGNTGELFF; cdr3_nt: TGTGCCATCAGTGAGTCAACGGGGGGAAACACCGGGGAGCTGTTTTTT
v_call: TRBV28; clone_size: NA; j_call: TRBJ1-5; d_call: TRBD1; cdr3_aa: CASSSGTGGSNQPQHF; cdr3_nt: TGTGCCAGCAGTTCCGGGACAGGGGGTTCCAATCAGCCCCAGCATTTT
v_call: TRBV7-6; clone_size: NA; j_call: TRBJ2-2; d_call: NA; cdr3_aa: CASSLVRTGYRTGELFF; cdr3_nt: TGTGCCAGCAGCTTAGTGAGAACAGGGTACCGCACCGGGGAGCTGTTTTTT
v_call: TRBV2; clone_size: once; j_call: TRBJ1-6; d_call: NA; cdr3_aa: CASSEALWGRSPLHF; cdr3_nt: TGTGCCAGCAGTGAAGCGCTATGGGGGAGGTCACCCCTCCACTTT
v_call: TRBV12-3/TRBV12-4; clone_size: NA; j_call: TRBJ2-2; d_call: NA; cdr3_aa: CASSLGRGELFF; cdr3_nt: TGTGCCAGCAGTTTAGGCAGGGGGGAGCTGTTTTTT
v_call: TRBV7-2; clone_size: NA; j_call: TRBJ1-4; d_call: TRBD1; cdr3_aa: CASSSTGVKEKLFF; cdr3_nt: TGTGCCAGCAGCTCGACAGGGGTGAAGGAAAAACTGTTTTTT
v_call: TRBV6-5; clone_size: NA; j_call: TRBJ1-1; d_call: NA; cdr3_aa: CASGGDTEAFF; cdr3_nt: TGTGCCAGCGGCGGGGACACTGAAGCTTTCTTT
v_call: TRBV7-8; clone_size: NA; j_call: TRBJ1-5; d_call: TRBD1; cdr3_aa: CASSRGGLNQPQHF; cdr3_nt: TGTGCCAGCAGCCGAGGGGGCCTCAATCAGCCCCAGCATTTT
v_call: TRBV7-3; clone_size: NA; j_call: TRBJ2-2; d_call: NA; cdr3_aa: CASSLWGGSNTGELFF; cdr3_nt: TGTGCCAGCAGCTTATGGGGGGGCTCGAACACCGGGGAGCTGTTTTTT
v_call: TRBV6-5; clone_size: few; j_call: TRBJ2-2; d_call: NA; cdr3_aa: CASSYSGGPVTGELFF; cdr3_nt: TGTGCCAGCAGTTACTCGGGGGGGCCCGTCACCGGGGAGCTGTTTTTT
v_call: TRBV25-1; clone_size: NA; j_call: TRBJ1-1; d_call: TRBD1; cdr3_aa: CASSGQGGTEAFF; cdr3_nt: TGTGCCAGCAGCGGACAGGGTGGAACTGAAGCTTTCTTT
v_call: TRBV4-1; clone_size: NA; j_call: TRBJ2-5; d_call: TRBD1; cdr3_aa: CASSQKGGQGGETQYF; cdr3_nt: TGCGCCAGCAGCCAAAAAGGGGGACAGGGGGGAGAGACCCAGTACTTC
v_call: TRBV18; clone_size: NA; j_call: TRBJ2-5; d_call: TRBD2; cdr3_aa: CASSRPTGGTQETQYF; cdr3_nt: TGTGCCAGCTCCCGTCCTACGGGGGGGACTCAAGAGACCCAGTACTTC
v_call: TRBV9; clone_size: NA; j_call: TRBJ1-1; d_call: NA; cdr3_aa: CASSVGQGGPEFLNTEAFF; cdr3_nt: TGTGCCAGCAGCGTAGGGCAGGGAGGCCCCGAATTTTTGAACACTGAAGCTTTCTTT
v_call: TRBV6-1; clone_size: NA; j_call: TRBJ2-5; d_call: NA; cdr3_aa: CASSDRDQEPQYF; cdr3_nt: TGTGCCAGCAGTGACAGGGATCAAGAGCCCCAGTACTTC
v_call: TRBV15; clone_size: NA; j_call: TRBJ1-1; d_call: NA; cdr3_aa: CATSRDVGAGETTEAFF; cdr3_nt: TGTGCCACCAGCAGAGATGTCGGGGCAGGGGAAACGACTGAAGCTTTCTTT
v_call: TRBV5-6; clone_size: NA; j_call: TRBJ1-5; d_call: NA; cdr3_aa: CASSLGQASNQPQHF; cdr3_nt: TGTGCCAGCAGCTTGGGGCAGGCAAGTAATCAGCCCCAGCATTTT
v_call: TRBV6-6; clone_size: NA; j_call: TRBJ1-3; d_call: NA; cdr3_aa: CASSLFEGSSGNTIYF; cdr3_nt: TGTGCCAGCAGTTTATTTGAGGGCAGCTCTGGAAACACCATATATTTT
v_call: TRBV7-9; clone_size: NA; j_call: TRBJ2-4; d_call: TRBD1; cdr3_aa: CASSSPGQYIQYF; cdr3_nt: TGTGCCAGCAGCTCACCGGGACAGTACATTCAGTACTTC
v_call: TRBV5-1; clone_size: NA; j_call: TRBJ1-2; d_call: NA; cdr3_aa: CASSLTNYGYTF; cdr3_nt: TGCGCCAGCAGCTTGACAAATTATGGCTACACCTTC
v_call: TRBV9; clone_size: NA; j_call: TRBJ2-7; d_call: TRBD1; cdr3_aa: CASSVGQGNEQYF; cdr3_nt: TGTGCCAGCAGCGTGGGACAGGGTAACGAGCAGTACTTC
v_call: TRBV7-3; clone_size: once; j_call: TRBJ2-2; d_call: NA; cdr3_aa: CASSPDTGELFF; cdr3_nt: TGTGCCAGCAGCCCCGACACCGGGGAGCTGTTTTTT
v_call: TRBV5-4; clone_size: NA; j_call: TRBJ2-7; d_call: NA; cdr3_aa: CASSLDHTGREQYF; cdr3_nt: TGTGCCAGCAGCTTGGACCATACAGGGCGTGAGCAGTACTTC
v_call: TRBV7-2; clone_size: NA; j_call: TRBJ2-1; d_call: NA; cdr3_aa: CASSQSPGTRSYNEQFF; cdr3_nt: TGTGCCAGCAGCCAATCACCGGGGACACGGTCCTACAATGAGCAGTTCTTC
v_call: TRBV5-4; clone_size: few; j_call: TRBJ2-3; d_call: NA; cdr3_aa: CASSLSGLPTDTQYF; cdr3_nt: TGTGCCAGCAGCTTGTCGGGTCTTCCCACAGATACGCAGTATTTT
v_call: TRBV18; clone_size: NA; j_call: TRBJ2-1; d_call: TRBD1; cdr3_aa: CASSPGTGVNEQFF; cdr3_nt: TGTGCCAGCTCACCTGGGACAGGGGTGAATGAGCAGTTCTTC
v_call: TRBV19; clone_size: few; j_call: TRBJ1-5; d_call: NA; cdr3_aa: CASSIAGNRPQHF; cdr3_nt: TGTGCCAGTAGTATCGCAGGGAATCGGCCCCAGCATTTT
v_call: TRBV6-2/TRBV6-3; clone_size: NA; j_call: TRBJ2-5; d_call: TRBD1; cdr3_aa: CASSRDSGHGETQYF; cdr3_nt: TGTGCCAGCAGCCGGGACAGCGGACATGGGGAGACCCAGTACTTC